This T cell receptor (beta chain) was sequenced for a study of CD8 T cells in ankylosing spondylitis. Trimming removed 2 bases from V and 8 bases from J, with 10 bases in between. Per the germline V gene, CDR1 is SQVTM and CDR2 is ANQGSEA. This CDR3 region has 12 residues. Study conclusions and caveats: Made up of fewer than ten highly homologous variants, a TCR beta motif appeared characteristic of ankylosing spondylitis blood. Reactive arthritis synovial fluid and blood were previously reported to contain some motif variants. Clones tied to disease were said to be significantly enriched in matched ankylosing spondylitis synovial fluid.

Comment on this clonotype: The antigen remains unidentified.

Libraries for TCR beta were made by quantitative 5'-RACE with molecular barcodes. TCRdb called the 5' RACE reads again in MiXCR, with one record for every CDR3 protein. The table shows 300,000 to 400,000 distinct CDR3 sequences, with more than 20% occurring only once. The material sequenced was blood, either unsorted or a sorted T cell fraction (not recorded which). The TCR was taken from a male donor with ankylosing spondylitis or in good health (not recorded which). J is TRBJ2-1 and V is TRBV29-1; perhaps TRBD1 as D (5 bases). Here the CDR3 reads CSVEKGRDEQFF. CDR3 in DNA: TGCAGCGTTGAAAAGGGCAGGGATGAGCAGTTCTTC.